This TCR beta chain was identified in a study of response to subunit inactivated influenza vaccine. Study observations and caveats: Every seasonal influenza vaccination brings in few new T cells, the authors suggested.

TCRdb redid the calling of the RT-PCR reads with MiXCR, one entry per CDR3 protein. The table includes about 650,000 distinct CDR3 sequences, less than 15% detected once. In regard to this clonotype: The antigen is undetermined.

V shed 2 bases and J 5 bases; nucleotides not matched to a gene: 4. The CDR3 is made up of 14 amino acids. Germline CDR1 and CDR2: SGHRS and YFSETQ. The chain carries TRBV5-1 and TRBJ2-4; 7 bases match TRBD1. This specimen consisted of PBMCs from blood, obtained 14 to 15 days before vaccination. This clonotype was obtained from a man aged 45-65 years who received an inactivated influenza vaccine. The CDR3 DNA reads TGCGCCAGCAGCTTAGGGGGCAGCCAAAACATTCAGTACTTC. Residues: CASSLGGSQNIQYF.